The 17 T cell receptor beta chains below were found in one sample sequenced in a study of T cell changes during pregnancy in multiple sclerosis. Data came from immunoSEQ multiplex PCR; TCRdb stores just in-frame clones and leaves some out. The top ten clones hold roughly 13% of a sample with 15,000 to 20,000 clones, around 87% of them seen once. The source material was CD8+ T cells from peripheral blood mononuclear cells, sampled in the third trimester of pregnancy. These receptors were obtained from a female donor in good health, enrolled as a control in a pregnancy study.

The V gene is TRBV27, the J gene TRBJ2-7, with D unresolved. The V gene lost 4 bases and the J gene lost 4 bases, with 5 bases spanning the gap. The CDR3 loop spans 11 amino acids. Germline V gives CDR1 MNHEY, CDR2 SMNVEV (reference sequence). The CDR3 DNA reads as TGTGCCAGCAGTTCTATATACGAGCAGTACTTC. Protein product: CASSSIYEQYF.

This chain uses TRBV7-2 with TRBJ1-4; tentative D call: TRBD1 (5 bases). The CDR3 has 14 residues. Deletions cut 4 bases from V and 5 bases from J, with 11 bases between. Germline CDR1 reads SGHTA; CDR2 reads FQGNSA. CDR3 DNA sequence: TGTGCCAGCAGCTCGCATCAGGGAAATGAAAAACTGTTTTTT. Residues: CASSSHQGNEKLFF.

This CDR3 is CASSQWGGTGANVLTF. As DNA, the CDR3 is TGTGCCAGCAGCCAATGGGGGGGGACTGGGGCCAACGTCCTGACTTTC. The V call is TRBV7-8, the J call TRBJ2-6, with TRBD2 identical over 7 bases. The V gene's germline CDR1 is SGHVS and CDR2 FQNEAQ. CDR3 length: 16 residues. V gave up 5 bases and J gave up 2 bases; unmatched junction bases: 6.

The V and J genes are TRBV5-1 and TRBJ2-7; the match to TRBD1 covers 9 bases. The V gene end was trimmed by 3 bases and the J gene end by 6 bases; junction bases not matched to a gene: 1. Germline V lookup: CDR1 SGHRS, CDR2 YFSETQ. The CDR3 loop spans 12 amino acids. The CDR3 bases are TGCGCCAGCAGCTGGACAGGGGCCGAGCAGTACTTC. Its protein is CASSWTGAEQYF.

J is TRBJ2-7 and V is TRBV6-5, with D maybe TRBD2 (6 bases). The CDR3 length is 14 residues. CDR1 MNHEY and CDR2 SVGAGI come from the germline V gene. V was pared by 8 bases and J by 2 bases, with 16 bases between. In nucleotides, the CDR3 is TGTGCCAGCCGTCCCGTGCGCGGGGCCTACGAGCAGTACTTC. Protein: CASRPVRGAYEQYF.

V usage is TRBV15 and J usage is TRBJ2-3; TRBD2 agrees at 13 bases. Germline loops: CDR1 LNHNV, CDR2 YYDKDF (reference sequence). This CDR3 spans 16 amino acids. V trimming: 5 bases; J trimming: 4 bases; junction bases outside the gene matches: 6. Here the CDR3 DNA reads TGTGCCACCAGCTCGCCGGGACTAGCGGGGTCAGATACGCAGTATTTT. Translation gives CATSSPGLAGSDTQYF.

The CDR3 spells CASSLATGGPLGETQYF. CDR3 coding DNA: TGCGCCAGCAGCTTGGCCACCGGTGGTCCCCTCGGAGAGACCCAGTACTTC. The V and J genes are TRBV5-1 and TRBJ2-5; D unclear. Germline V gives CDR1 SGHRS, CDR2 YFSETQ. This CDR3 is built from 17 residues. Trimming cost V 0 bases and J 4 bases, with 19 bases left between them.

The chain uses TRBV4-3 and TRBJ1-1; D not certain. CDR1 and CDR2 from the germline V gene are LGHNA and YSLEER. This CDR3 comprises 14 residues. V lost 1 base to trimming and J lost 2 bases, with 8 bases between them. CDR3 region: CASSQGGGNTEAFF. In DNA form, the CDR3 reads TGCGCCAGCAGCCAAGGGGGAGGCAACACTGAAGCTTTCTTT.

This rearrangement joins TRBV4-1 to TRBJ2-1; D is perhaps TRBD2 (7 bases). CDR1 is MGHRA, CDR2 YSYEKL, per germline. The CDR3 totals 16 residues. Trimming left V 1 base short and J 3 bases short, with 13 bases between. CDR3: CASSQGQGGVYNEQFF. The CDR3 DNA follows: TGCGCCAGCAGCCAAGGGCAAGGGGGGGTCTACAATGAGCAGTTCTTC.

This sequence joins TRBV11-2 and TRBJ2-1; D may be TRBD2 (6 bases). V was shortened by 1 base and J by 9 bases, with 10 bases between the two germline ends. Germline values: CDR1 SGHAT, CDR2 FQNNGV. CDR3 length equals 13 residues. CDR3 DNA sequence: TGTGCCAGCAGCTTAGGACTAGTCGGTGAGCAGTTCTTC. Residues: CASSLGLVGEQFF. The complete variable domain, with remaining parts taken from reference TRBV11-2 and TRBJ2-1, reads EAGVAQSPRYKIIEKRQSVAFWCNPISGHATLYWYQQILGQGPKLLIQFQNNGVVDDSQLPKDRFSAERLKGVDSTLKIQPAKLEDSAVYLCASSLGLVGEQFFGPGTRLTVL.

The V and J genes are TRBV27 and TRBJ2-1; a weak D match, TRBD2 (5 bases). The V gene's germline CDR1 is MNHEY and CDR2 SMNVEV (reference sequence). V was trimmed by 3 bases and J by 2 bases, leaving 17 bases between them. The length of the CDR3 is 17 residues. The DNA for the CDR3 is TGTGCCAGCAGTTTCATGGGTCGCAGCGGAACCTACAATGAGCAGTTCTTC. Its protein is CASSFMGRSGTYNEQFF.

The J gene is TRBJ2-5, the V gene TRBV7-2; D is undetermined. This CDR3 spans 14 amino acids. Germline loops: CDR1 SGHTA, CDR2 FQGNSA. The V end lost 6 bases, the J end lost 2 bases, and 13 bases lay between the germline ends. The DNA for the CDR3 is TGTGCCAGCAGGGAACAGTTGTTACAAGAGACCCAGTACTTC. This sequence encodes CASREQLLQETQYF.

V and J are TRBV7-9 and TRBJ2-7; 9 bases fit TRBD1. The trim removed 4 bases at V and 6 bases at J, leaving 1 base unmatched. This CDR3 comprises 12 residues. Germline V gives CDR1 SEHNR, CDR2 FQNEAQ (reference sequence). The CDR3 DNA reads TGTGCCAGCAGCTCGGACAGGGGCGAGCAGTACTTC. Translated: CASSSDRGEQYF.

The chain joins TRBV15 to TRBJ2-7; 7 bases match TRBD2. The germline gives CDR1 LNHNV, CDR2 YYDKDF (reference sequence). V shed 1 base and J 6 bases; nucleotides not matched to a gene: 9. The CDR3 is made up of 15 amino acids. The CDR3 here is CATSRVGGRGGEQYF. The CDR3 nucleotides read TGTGCCACCAGCAGAGTCGGAGGGAGGGGAGGCGAGCAGTACTTC.

There are a few counts of this clone. Additional DNA sequences in this sample encode the identical CDR3. V is TRBV15 and J is TRBJ1-1; D not certain. V was trimmed by 0 bases and J by 3 bases, leaving 5 bases between them. There are 13 residues in the CDR3. Germline V lookup: CDR1 LNHNV, CDR2 YYDKDF (reference sequence). The CDR3 loop reads CATSRERYTEAFF. CDR3 bases: TGTGCCACCAGCAGAGAACGGTACACTGAAGCTTTCTTT.

The V call is TRBV28, the J call TRBJ2-1; TRBD2 is a possible D gene (6 bases). This CDR3 has 15 amino acids. V lost 4 bases and J lost 8, with 18 bases in between. CDR1 is MDHEN, CDR2 SYDVKM, per germline. The chain's CDR3 is CASSSARGGIDEQFF. The CDR3 DNA sequence: TGTGCCAGCAGTTCGGCCCGGGGCGGGATAGATGAGCAGTTCTTC.

This clone has just a few counts. The V gene is TRBV30, the J gene TRBJ1-1; the D gene is possibly TRBD1 (5 bases). V dropped 4 bases and J dropped 4 bases, with 19 bases sitting between them. In germline, CDR1 is GTSNPN, CDR2 SVGIG (reference sequence). The CDR3 spans 15 residues. As DNA, the CDR3 is TGTGCCTGGAATCTGCCCTGGCGGGGGTTCACTGAAGCTTTCTTT. The encoded protein is CAWNLPWRGFTEAFF.